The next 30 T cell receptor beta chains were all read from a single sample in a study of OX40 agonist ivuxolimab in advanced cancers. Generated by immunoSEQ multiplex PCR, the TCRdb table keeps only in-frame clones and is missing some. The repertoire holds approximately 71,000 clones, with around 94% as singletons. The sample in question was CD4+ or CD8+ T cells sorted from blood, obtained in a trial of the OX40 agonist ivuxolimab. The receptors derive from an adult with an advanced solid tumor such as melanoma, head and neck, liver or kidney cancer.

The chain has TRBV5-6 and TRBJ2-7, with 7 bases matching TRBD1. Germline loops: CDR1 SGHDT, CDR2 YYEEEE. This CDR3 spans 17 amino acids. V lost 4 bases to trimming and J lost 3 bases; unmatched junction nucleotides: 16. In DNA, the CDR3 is TGTGCCAGCAGCCGTAATCGAGACAGGGTTATTATCTACGAGCAGTACTTC. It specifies CASSRNRDRVIIYEQYF.

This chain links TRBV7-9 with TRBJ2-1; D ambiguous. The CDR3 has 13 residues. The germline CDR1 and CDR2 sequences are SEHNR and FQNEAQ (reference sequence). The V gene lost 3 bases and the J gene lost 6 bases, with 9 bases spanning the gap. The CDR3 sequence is CASSFSVFNEQFF. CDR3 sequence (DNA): TGTGCCAGCAGCTTTTCAGTTTTCAATGAGCAGTTCTTC.

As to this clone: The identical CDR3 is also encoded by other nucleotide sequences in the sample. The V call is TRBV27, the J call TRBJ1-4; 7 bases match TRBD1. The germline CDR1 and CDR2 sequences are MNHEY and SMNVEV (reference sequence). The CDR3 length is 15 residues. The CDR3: CATTAQGQLNEKLFF. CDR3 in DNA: TGTGCTACCACCGCCCAGGGACAGCTAAATGAAAAACTGTTTTTT.

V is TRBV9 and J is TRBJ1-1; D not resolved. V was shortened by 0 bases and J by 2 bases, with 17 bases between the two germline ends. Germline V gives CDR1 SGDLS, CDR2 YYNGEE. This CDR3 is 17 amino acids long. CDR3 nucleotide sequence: TGTGCCAGCAGCGTAGCCTCGTATCTGGATCGAAACACTGAAGCTTTCTTT. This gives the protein CASSVASYLDRNTEAFF.

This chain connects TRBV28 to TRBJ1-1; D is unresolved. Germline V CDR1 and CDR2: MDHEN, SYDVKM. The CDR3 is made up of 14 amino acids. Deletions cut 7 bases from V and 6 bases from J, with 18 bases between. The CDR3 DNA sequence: TGTGCCAGCACGGACGACTTGGGAAGGGCTGAAGCTTTCTTT. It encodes CASTDDLGRAEAFF.

In DNA, the CDR3 is TGTGCCAGCAGCTTATACTCGGGGCGAGGTGAAGCTTTCTTT. Translated: CASSLYSGRGEAFF. The genes are TRBV5-6 and TRBJ1-1; TRBD1 is a possible D gene (5 bases). CDR1 and CDR2 (germline): SGHDT, YYEEEE. The CDR3 is 14 residues long. Trimming took off 2 bases at V and 7 bases at J, with 15 bases between the two ends.

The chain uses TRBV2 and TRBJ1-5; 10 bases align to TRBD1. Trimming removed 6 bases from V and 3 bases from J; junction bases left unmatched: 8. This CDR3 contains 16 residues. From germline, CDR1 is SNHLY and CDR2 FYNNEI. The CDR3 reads CASSSPGTGANQPQHF. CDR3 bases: TGTGCCAGCAGCTCCCCCGGGACAGGGGCCAATCAGCCCCAGCATTTT.

This CDR3 is CASSLSLAGVYEQYF. DNA for the CDR3: TGTGCCAGCAGTTTATCGCTGGCAGGGGTCTACGAGCAGTACTTC. The chain employs TRBV27 and TRBJ2-7, with D tentatively TRBD1 (6 bases). CDR1 and CDR2 (germline): MNHEY, SMNVEV (reference sequence). With 0 bases removed from V and 3 bases from J, the gap between germline ends came to 12 bases. The CDR3 is made up of 15 amino acids.

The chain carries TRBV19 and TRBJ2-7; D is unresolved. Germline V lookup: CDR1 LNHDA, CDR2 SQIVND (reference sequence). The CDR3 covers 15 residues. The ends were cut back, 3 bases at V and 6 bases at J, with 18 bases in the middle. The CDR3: CASSISPIISSEQYF. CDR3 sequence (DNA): TGTGCCAGTAGTATCTCTCCTATCATTTCGTCCGAGCAGTACTTC.

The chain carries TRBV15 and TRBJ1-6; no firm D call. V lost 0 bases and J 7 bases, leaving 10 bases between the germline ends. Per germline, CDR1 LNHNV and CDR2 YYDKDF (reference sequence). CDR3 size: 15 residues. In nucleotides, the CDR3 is TGTGCCACCAGCAGAGATCAACAATTCAATTCACCCCTCCACTTT. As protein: CATSRDQQFNSPLHF.

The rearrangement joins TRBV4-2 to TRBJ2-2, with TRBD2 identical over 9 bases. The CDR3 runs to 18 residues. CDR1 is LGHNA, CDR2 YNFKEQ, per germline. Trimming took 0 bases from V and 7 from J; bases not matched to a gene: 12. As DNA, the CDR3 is TGTGCCAGCAGCCAAGATCGCCGGGCGGGAGGGTACGGCGGGGAGCTGTTTTTT. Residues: CASSQDRRAGGYGGELFF.

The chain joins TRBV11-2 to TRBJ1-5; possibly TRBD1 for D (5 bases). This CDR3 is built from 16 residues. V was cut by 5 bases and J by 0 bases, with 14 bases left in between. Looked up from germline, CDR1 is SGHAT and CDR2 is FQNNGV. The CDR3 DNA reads TGTGCCAGCAGCGTGGGGCCCGGGGATAGCAATCAGCCCCAGCATTTT. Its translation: CASSVGPGDSNQPQHF.

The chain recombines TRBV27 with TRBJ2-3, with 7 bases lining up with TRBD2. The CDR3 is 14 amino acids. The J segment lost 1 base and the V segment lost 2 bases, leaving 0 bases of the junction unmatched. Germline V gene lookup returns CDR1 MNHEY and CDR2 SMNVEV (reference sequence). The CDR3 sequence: CASSLLAGTDTQYF. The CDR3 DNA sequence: TGTGCCAGCAGTTTACTAGCGGGCACAGATACGCAGTATTTT.

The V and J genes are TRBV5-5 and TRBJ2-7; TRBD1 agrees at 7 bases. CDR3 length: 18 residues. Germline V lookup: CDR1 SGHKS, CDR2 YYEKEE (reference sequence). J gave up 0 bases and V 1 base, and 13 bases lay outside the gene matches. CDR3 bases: TGTGCCAGCAGCTTGCCGACAGGGTCGTTAGTGGGCTCCTACGAGCAGTACTTC. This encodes CASSLPTGSLVGSYEQYF. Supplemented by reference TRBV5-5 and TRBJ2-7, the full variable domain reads DAGVTQSPTHLIKTRGQQVTLRCSPISGHKSVSWYQQVLGQGPQFIFQYYEKEERGRGNFPDRFSARQFPNYSSELNVNALLLGDSALYLCASSLPTGSLVGSYEQYFGPGTRLTVT.

CDR3 bases: TGTGCCAGCAGCTTAGGACTAGCGGGGTACTCCTACAATGAGCAGTTCTTC. Amino acids: CASSLGLAGYSYNEQFF. V and J are TRBV5-5 and TRBJ2-1, with TRBD2 matching over 12 bases. Trimming at V came to 2 bases and at J to 0 bases, leaving 3 bases not matched to a gene. Germline V gene sequence: CDR1 SGHKS, CDR2 YYEKEE (reference sequence). The length of the CDR3 is 17 residues.

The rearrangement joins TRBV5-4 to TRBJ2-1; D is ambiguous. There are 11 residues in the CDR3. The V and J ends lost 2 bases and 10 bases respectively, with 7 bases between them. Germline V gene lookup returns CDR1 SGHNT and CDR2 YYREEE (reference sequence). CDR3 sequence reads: CASSFGQEQFF. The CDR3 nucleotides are TGTGCCAGCAGCTTTGGGCAGGAGCAGTTCTTC.

CDR3 protein: CASSDPPFDRSEVGVLSEAFF. In nucleotides, the CDR3 is TGTGCCAGCAGCGACCCCCCCTTCGACAGGTCCGAGGTGGGGGTATTATCCGAAGCTTTCTTT. This rearrangement joins TRBV9 to TRBJ1-1, with TRBD1 as a possible D gene (6 bases). Germline lookup yields CDR1 SGDLS and CDR2 YYNGEE. There are 21 residues in the CDR3. V was cut by 3 bases and J by 8 bases, with 38 bases left in between.

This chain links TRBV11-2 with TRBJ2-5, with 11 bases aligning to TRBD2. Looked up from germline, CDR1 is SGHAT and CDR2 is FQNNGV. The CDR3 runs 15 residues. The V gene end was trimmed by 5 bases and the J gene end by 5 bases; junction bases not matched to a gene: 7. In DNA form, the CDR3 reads TGTGCCAGCAGCGACTTAGCGGGGGGGGTTGAGACCCAGTACTTC. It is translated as CASSDLAGGVETQYF.

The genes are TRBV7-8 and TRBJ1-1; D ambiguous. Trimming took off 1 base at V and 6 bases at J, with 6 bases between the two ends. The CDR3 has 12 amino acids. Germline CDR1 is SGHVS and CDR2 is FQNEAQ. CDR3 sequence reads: CASSLVGPEAFF. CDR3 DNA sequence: TGTGCCAGCAGCTTAGTCGGGCCTGAAGCTTTCTTT. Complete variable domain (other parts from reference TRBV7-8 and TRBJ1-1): GAGVSQSPRYKVAKRGQDVALRCDPISGHVSLFWYQQALGQGPEFLTYFQNEAQLDKSGLPSDRFFAERPEGSVSTLKIQRTQQEDSAVYLCASSLVGPEAFFGQGTRLTVV.

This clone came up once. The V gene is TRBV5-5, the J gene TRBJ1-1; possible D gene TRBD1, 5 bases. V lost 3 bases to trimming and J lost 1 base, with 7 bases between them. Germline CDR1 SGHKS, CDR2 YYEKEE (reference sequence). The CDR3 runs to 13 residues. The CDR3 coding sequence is TGTGCCAGCAGCTGGACATCGAACACTGAAGCTTTCTTT. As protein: CASSWTSNTEAFF.

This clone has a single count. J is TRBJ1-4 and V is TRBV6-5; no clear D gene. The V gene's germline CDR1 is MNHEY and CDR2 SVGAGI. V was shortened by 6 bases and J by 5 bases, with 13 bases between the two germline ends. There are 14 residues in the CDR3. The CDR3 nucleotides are TGTGCCAGCAGCGCCGAGGGAAGGAATGAAAAACTGTTTTTT. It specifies CASSAEGRNEKLFF.

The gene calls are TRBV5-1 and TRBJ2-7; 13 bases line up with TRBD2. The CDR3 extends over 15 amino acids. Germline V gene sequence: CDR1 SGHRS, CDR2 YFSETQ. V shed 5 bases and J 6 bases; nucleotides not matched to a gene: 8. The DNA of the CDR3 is TGCGCCAGCAGGGATGGACTAGCGGGAGCCCTCGAGCAGTACTTC. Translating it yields CASRDGLAGALEQYF.

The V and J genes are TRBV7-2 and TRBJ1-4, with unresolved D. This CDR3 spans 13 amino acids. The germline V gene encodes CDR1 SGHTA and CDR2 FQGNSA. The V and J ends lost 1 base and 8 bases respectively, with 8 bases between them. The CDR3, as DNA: TGTGCCAGCAGCTTAGGGTCCACGGAAAAACTGTTTTTT. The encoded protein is CASSLGSTEKLFF.

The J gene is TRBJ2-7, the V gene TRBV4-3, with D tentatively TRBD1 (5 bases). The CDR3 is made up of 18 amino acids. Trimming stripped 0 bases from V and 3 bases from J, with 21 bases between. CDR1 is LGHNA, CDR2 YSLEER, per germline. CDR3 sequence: CASSQEVGAGGWGYEQYF. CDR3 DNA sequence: TGCGCCAGCAGCCAAGAAGTAGGGGCTGGCGGTTGGGGCTACGAGCAGTACTTC.

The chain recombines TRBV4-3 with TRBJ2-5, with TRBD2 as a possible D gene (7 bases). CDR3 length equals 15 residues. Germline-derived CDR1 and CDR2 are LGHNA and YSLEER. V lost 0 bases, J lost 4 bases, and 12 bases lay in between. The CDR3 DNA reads TGCGCCAGCAGCCAAGATAGGGGGGGGAGAGAGACCCAGTACTTC. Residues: CASSQDRGGRETQYF.

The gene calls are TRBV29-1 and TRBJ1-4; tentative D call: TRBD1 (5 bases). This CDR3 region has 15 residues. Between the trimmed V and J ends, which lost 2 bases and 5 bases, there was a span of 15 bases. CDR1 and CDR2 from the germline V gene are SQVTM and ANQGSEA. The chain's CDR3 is CSVELVGGRNEKLFF. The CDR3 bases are TGCAGCGTTGAATTGGTCGGGGGGAGGAATGAAAAACTGTTTTTT.

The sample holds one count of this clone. The CDR3 DNA follows: TGTGCCAGAAGCTTAACTAGCGGGAGGGAATACGAGCAGTACTTC. Its protein is CARSLTSGREYEQYF. The chain uses TRBV5-3 and TRBJ2-7; TRBD2 aligns across 13 bases. TRBV5-3 is an open reading frame, and its role is uncertain. The J segment lost 4 bases and the V segment lost 2 bases, leaving 3 bases of the junction unmatched. The CDR3 sequence is 15 residues long.

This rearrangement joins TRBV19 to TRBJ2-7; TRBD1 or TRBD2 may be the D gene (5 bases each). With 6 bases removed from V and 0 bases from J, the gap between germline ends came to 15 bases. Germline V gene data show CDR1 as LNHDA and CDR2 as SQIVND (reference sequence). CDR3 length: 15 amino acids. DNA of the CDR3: TGTGCCAGTAGCCCCGGGGCAGTCAGCTCCTACGAGCAGTACTTC. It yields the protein CASSPGAVSSYEQYF.

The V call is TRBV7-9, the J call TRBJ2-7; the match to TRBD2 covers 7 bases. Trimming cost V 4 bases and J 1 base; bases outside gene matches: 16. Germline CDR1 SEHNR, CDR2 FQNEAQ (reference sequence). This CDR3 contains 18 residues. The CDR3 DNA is TGTGCCAGCAGCTCGACAATCCTCGGGGGAGGGGTTTCCTACGAGCAGTACTTC. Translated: CASSSTILGGGVSYEQYF. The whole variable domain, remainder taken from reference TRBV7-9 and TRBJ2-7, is DTGVSQNPRHKITKRGQNVTFRCDPISEHNRLYWYRQTLGQGPEFLTYFQNEAQLEKSRLLSDRFSAERPKGSFSTLEIQRTEQGDSAMYLCASSSTILGGGVSYEQYFGPGTRLTVT.

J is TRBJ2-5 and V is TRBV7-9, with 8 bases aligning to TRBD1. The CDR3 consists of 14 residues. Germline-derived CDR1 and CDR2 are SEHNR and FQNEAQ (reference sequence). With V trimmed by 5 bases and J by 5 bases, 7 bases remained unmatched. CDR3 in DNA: TGTGCCAGCAGCCCACCAGGGGGCTACGAGACCCAGTACTTC. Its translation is CASSPPGGYETQYF.